This passage covers 7 T cell receptor beta chains from one sample sequenced in a study of T cell repertoires in cytomegalovirus infection. Via MiXCR, TCRdb re-called the reads, giving one row per CDR3 protein. This sample has 360,000 or so distinct CDR3 sequences, with about 34% found just once. These receptors have no known antigen. The sequencing here drew on cultured PBMCs, taken from culture after CMV antigen stimulation. These receptors were collected from a human donor in good health (CMV status not recorded). Some clones in this sample may be carry-over from other donors' samples.

V usage is TRBV6-2 or TRBV6-3 and J usage is TRBJ1-5, with D possibly being TRBD1 (5 bases). The CDR3 spans 16 residues. Trimming shortened V by 0 bases and J by 2 bases, and 11 bases separated the two germline ends. From germline, CDR1 is MNHEY and CDR2 SVGEGT. Here the CDR3 reads CASSYSGVMGNQPQHF. CDR3 nucleotide sequence: TGTGCCAGCAGTTACTCGGGGGTGATGGGCAATCAGCCCCAGCATTTT.

This clonotype was recorded a few times. The chain couples TRBV28 to TRBJ1-2; D might be TRBD1 (5 bases). Germline-derived CDR1 and CDR2 are MDHEN and SYDVKM. The CDR3 has 15 amino acids. Between the trimmed V and J ends, which lost 5 bases and 5 bases, there was a span of 18 bases. The chain's CDR3 is CASSALPQGRYGYTF. CDR3 nucleotides: TGTGCCAGCAGTGCCCTCCCCCAGGGCCGATATGGCTACACCTTC.

This chain uses TRBV7-2 with TRBJ2-3; TRBD2 is a possible D gene (6 bases). V lost 4 bases and J 2 bases, leaving 13 bases between the germline ends. Germline V gene lookup returns CDR1 SGHTA and CDR2 FQGNSA. There are 15 residues in the CDR3. The CDR3 DNA reads TGTGCCAGCAGCTCAAGGGGAGGTCCCACAGATACGCAGTATTTT. Its translation is CASSSRGGPTDTQYF.

This clonotype was observed a few times. The chain combines TRBV30 with TRBJ2-3; possibly TRBD1 for D (7 bases). V was trimmed by 4 bases and J by 2 bases, leaving 16 bases between them. This CDR3 region has 15 residues. CDR1 GTSNPN and CDR2 SVGIG come from the germline V gene (reference sequence). The DNA of the CDR3 is TGTGCCTGGACCTCGGGGGACAGATACACAGATACGCAGTATTTT. Its translation: CAWTSGDRYTDTQYF.

This clonotype was seen many times. The gene calls are TRBV12-3 or TRBV12-4 and TRBJ2-1; D is possibly TRBD2 (6 bases). The CDR3 length is 13 residues. V lost 4 bases and J 10 bases, leaving 14 bases between the germline ends. The CDR3 sequence is CASSSQGAGEQFF. As DNA, the CDR3 is TGTGCCAGCAGTTCCCAAGGGGCGGGAGAGCAGTTCTTC.

The rearrangement links TRBV4-1 to TRBJ2-6, with D uncertain. Germline CDR1 reads MGHRA; CDR2 reads YSYEKL. Trimming stripped 2 bases from V and 4 bases from J, with 6 bases between. The CDR3 extends over 14 amino acids. The DNA for the CDR3 is TGCGCCAGCAGCCAAACAACCGGGGCCAACGTCCTGACTTTC. Protein product: CASSQTTGANVLTF.

This clonotype was found many times. V is TRBV7-2 and J is TRBJ2-1; 15 nucleotides match TRBD2. Germline V lookup: CDR1 SGHTA, CDR2 FQGNSA. The CDR3 totals 16 residues. V was clipped by 1 base and J by 6 bases; unmatched bases: 1. In nucleotides, the CDR3 is TGTGCCAGCAGCTTAGGGACTAGCGGGAGGGCCAATGAGCAGTTCTTC. It specifies CASSLGTSGRANEQFF.